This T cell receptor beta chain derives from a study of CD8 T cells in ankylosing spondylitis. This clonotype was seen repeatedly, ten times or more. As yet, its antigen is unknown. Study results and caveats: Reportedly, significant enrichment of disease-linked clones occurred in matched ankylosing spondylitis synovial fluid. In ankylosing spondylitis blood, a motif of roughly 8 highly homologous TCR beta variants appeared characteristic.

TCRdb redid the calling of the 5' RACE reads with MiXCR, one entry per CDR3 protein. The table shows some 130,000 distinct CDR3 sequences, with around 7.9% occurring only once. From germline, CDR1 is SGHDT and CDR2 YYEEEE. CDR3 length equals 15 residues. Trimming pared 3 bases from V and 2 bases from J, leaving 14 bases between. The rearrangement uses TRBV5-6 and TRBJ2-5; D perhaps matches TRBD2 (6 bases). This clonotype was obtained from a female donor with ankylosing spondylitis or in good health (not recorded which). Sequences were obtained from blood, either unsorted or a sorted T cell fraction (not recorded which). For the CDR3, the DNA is TGTGCCAGCAGCTCTGCCCTTAGCGGACAAGAGACCCAGTACTTC. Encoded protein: CASSSALSGQETQYF.